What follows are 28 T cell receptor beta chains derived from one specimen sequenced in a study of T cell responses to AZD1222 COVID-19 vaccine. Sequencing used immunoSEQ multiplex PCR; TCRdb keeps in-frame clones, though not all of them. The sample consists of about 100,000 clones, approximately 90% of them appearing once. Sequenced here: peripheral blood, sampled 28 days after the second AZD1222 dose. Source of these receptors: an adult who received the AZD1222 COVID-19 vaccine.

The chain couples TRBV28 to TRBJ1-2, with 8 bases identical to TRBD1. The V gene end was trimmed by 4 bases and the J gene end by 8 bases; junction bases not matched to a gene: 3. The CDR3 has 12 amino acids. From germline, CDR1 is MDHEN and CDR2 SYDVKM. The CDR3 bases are TGTGCCAGCAGTTCGACAGGGGAGGGCTACACCTTC. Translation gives CASSSTGEGYTF.

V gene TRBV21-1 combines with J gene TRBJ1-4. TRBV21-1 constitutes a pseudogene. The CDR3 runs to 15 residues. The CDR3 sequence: CASSKAAEGLEKLFF. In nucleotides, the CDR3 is TGTGCCAGCAGCAAAGCCGCCGAGGGGCTTGAAAAACTGTTTTTT.

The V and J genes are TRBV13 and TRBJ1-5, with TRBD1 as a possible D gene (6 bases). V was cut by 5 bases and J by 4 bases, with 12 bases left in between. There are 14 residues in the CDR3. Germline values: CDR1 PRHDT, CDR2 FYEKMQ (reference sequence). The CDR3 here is CASSRGGGNQPQHF. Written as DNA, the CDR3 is TGTGCCAGCAGCCGAGGGGGGGGTAATCAGCCCCAGCATTTT.

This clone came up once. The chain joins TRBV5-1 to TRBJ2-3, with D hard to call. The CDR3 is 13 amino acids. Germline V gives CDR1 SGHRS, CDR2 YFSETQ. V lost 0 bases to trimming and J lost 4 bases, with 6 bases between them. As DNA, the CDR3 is TGCGCCAGCAGCTTGGGGGGTGCAGATACGCAGTATTTT. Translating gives CASSLGGADTQYF.

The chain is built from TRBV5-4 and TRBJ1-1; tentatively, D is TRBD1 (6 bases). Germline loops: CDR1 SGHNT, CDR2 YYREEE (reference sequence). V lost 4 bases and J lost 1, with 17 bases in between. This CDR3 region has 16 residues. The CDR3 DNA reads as TGTGCCAGCAGCCCGGGGGGCCGGGGAGGGAACACTGAAGCTTTCTTT. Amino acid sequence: CASSPGGRGGNTEAFF.

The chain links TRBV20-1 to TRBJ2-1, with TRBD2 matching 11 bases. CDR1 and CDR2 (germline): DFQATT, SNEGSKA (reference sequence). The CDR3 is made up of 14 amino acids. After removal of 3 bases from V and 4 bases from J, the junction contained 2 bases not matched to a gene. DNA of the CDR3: TGCAGTGCTAGTGGGACTAGCGGTTACAATGAGCAGTTCTTC. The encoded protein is CSASGTSGYNEQFF.

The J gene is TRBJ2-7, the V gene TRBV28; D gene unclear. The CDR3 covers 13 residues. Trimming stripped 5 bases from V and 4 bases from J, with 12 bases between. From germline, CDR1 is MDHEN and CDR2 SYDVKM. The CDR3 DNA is TGTGCCAGCAGTCCCTCCCATCGATACGAGCAGTACTTC. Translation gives CASSPSHRYEQYF.

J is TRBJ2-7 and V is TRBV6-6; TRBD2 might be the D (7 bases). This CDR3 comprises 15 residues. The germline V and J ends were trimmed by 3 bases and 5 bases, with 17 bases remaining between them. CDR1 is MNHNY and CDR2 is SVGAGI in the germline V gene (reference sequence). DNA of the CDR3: TGTGCCAGCAGTTATGGGGGGGGGCGGCAGCACGAGCAGTACTTC. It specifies CASSYGGGRQHEQYF.

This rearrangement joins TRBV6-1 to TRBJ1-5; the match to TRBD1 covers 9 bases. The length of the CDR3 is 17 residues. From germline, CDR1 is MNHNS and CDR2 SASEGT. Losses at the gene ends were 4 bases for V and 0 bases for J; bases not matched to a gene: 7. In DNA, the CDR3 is TGTGCCAGCAGTGCCTACGGACAGGGGAATAGCAATCAGCCCCAGCATTTT. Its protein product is CASSAYGQGNSNQPQHF.

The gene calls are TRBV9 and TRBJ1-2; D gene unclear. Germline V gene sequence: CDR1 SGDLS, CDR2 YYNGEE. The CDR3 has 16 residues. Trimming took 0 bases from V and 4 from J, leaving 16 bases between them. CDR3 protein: CASSVGAPTTPYGYTF. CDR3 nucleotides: TGTGCCAGCAGCGTAGGGGCACCGACGACACCCTATGGCTACACCTTC.

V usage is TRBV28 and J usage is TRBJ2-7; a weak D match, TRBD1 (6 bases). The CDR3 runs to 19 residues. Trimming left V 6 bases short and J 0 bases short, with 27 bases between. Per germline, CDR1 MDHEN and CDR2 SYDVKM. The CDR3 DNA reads TGTGCCAGCAGCCTATACGACAGGTGGCCAGCGGTTAGCTCCTACGAGCAGTACTTC. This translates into CASSLYDRWPAVSSYEQYF.

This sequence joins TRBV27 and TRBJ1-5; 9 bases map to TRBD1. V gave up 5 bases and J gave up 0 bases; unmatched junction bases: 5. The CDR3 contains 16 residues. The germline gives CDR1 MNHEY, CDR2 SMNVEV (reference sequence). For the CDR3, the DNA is TGTGCCAGCAGTCGTGGGACAGGGTCTAGCAATCAGCCCCAGCATTTT. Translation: CASSRGTGSSNQPQHF.

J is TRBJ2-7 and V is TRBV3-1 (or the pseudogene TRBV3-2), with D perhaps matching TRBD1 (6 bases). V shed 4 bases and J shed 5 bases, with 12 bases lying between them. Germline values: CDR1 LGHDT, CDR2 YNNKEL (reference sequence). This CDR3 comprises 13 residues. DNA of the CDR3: TGTGCCAGCAGCCGCACACAGGGCCACGAGCAGTACTTC. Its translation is CASSRTQGHEQYF.

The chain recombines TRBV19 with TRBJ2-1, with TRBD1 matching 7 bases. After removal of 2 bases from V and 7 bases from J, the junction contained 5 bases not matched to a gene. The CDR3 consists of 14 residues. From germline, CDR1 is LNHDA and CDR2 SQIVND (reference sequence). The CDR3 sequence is CASSIPPQGNEQFF. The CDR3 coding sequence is TGTGCCAGTAGTATACCACCACAGGGGAATGAGCAGTTCTTC.

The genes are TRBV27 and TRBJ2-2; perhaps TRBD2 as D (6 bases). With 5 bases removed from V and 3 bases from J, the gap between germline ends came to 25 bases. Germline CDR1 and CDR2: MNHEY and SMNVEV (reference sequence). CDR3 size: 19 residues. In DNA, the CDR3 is TGTGCCAGCAGTCCGCCATTTTTAAGGGGACGGGGGTACACCGGGGAGCTGTTTTTT. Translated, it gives CASSPPFLRGRGYTGELFF.

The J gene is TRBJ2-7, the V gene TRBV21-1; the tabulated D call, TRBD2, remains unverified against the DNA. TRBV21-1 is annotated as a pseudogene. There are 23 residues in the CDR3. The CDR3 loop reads CASSKRRGTPGTSGLPASYEQYF. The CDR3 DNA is TGTGCCAGCAGCAAACGCAGGGGGACTCCCGGGACTAGCGGGCTTCCTGCCTCCTACGAGCAGTACTTC.

CDR3 loop: CASSLGTVDEQYF. The CDR3 DNA is TGTGCCAGCAGCTTGGGAACAGTCGACGAGCAGTACTTC. The chain is built from TRBV5-6 and TRBJ2-7; D unclear. Germline V lookup: CDR1 SGHDT, CDR2 YYEEEE. This CDR3 is 13 amino acids long. V dropped 0 bases and J dropped 5 bases, with 9 bases sitting between them.

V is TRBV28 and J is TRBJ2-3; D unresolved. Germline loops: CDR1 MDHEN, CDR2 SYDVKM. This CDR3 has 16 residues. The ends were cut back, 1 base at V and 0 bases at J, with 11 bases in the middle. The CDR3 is CASSLSQSLSTDTQYF. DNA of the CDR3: TGTGCCAGCAGTTTATCACAGTCCCTTAGCACAGATACGCAGTATTTT.

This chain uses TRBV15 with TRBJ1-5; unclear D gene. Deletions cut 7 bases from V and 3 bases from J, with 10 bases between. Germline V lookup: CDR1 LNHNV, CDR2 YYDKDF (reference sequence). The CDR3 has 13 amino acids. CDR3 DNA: TGTGCCACCACGGAGGGCCCCAATCAGCCCCAGCATTTT. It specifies CATTEGPNQPQHF.

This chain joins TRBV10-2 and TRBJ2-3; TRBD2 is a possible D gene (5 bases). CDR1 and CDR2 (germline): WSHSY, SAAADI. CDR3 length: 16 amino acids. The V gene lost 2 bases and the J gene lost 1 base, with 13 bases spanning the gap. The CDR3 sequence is CASSEGPKGGTDTQYF. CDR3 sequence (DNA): TGCGCCAGCAGTGAGGGGCCCAAGGGAGGCACAGATACGCAGTATTTT.

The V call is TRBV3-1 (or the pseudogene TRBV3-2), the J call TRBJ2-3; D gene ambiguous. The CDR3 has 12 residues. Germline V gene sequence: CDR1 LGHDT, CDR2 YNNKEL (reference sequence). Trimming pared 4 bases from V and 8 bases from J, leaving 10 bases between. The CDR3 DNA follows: TGTGCCAGCAGCCTTGCGACCAGTACGCAGTATTTT. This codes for CASSLATSTQYF.

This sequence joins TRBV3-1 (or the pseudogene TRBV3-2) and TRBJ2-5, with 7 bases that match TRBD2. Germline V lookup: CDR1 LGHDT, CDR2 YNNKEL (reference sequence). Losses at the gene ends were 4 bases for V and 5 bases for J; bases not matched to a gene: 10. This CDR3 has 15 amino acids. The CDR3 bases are TGTGCCAGCAGCCCCGAGGTACTAGCGCTGGAGACCCAGTACTTC. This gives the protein CASSPEVLALETQYF.

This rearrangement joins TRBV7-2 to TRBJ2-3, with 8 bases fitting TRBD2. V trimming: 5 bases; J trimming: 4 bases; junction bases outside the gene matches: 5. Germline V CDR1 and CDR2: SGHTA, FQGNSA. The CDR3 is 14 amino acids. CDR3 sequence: CASSVGLVPDTQYF. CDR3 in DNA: TGTGCCAGCAGCGTGGGACTAGTTCCAGATACGCAGTATTTT.

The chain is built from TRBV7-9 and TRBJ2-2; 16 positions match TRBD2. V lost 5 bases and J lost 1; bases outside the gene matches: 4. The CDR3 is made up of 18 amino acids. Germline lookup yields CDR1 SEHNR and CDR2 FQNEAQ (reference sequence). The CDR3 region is CASSPGLAGGLNTGELFF. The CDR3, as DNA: TGTGCCAGCAGCCCGGGACTAGCGGGAGGGCTGAACACCGGGGAGCTGTTTTTT. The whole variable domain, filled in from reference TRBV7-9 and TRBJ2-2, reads DTGVSQNPRHKITKRGQNVTFRCDPISEHNRLYWYRQTLGQGPEFLTYFQNEAQLEKSRLLSDRFSAERPKGSFSTLEIQRTEQGDSAMYLCASSPGLAGGLNTGELFFGEGSRLTVL.

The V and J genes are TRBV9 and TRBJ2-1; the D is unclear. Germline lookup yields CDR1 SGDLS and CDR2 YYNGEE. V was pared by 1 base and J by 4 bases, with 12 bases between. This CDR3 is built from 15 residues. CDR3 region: CASSVKGLLYNEQFF. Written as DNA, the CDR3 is TGTGCCAGCAGCGTAAAAGGGCTGCTTTACAATGAGCAGTTCTTC.

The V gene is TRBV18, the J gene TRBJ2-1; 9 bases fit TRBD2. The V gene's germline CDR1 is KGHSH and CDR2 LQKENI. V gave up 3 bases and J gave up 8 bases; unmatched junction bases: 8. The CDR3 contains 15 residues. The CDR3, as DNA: TGTGCCAGCTCACCCTTTGAGACTAGCGGCGATGAGCAGTTCTTC. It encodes CASSPFETSGDEQFF.

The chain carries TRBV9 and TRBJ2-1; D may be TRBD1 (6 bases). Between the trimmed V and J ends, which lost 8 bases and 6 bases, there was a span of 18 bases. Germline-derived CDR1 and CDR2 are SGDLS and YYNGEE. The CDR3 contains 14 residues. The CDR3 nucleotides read TGTGCCAGGTCAACAGGGCTATGCTGCAATGAGCAGTTCTTC. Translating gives CARSTGLCCNEQFF.

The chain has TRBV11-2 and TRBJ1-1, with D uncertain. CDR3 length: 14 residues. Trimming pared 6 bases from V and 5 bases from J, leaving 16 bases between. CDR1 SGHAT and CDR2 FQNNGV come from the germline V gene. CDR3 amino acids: CASRPGKVGTEAFF. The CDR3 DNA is TGTGCCAGCAGGCCGGGGAAAGTGGGGACTGAAGCTTTCTTT. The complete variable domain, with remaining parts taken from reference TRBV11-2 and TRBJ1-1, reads EAGVAQSPRYKIIEKRQSVAFWCNPISGHATLYWYQQILGQGPKLLIQFQNNGVVDDSQLPKDRFSAERLKGVDSTLKIQPAKLEDSAVYLCASRPGKVGTEAFFGQGTRLTVV.